This T cell receptor (beta chain) derives from a study of blood T cell repertoires in COVID-19. Overall study context: There were acute and convalescent COVID-19 samples, and they came from the United States, Italy and Spain.

The authors' processing: Nucleated cell counts were estimated from reference gene primer amplification. Only in-frame clones appear in the TCRdb table, and some are missing; sequencing was by immunoSEQ multiplex PCR. The DNA gave D and trimming, while V, J and clone size come from that table. The sample records 200,000 to 300,000 clones, around 84% being singletons. This CDR3 is built from 15 residues. V was clipped by 6 bases and J by 0 bases; unmatched bases: 5. Germline V gene lookup returns CDR1 SGHTA and CDR2 FQGNSA. This TCR came from a man in his sixties with acute or convalescent COVID-19. Sample: peripheral blood. V and J are TRBV7-2 and TRBJ1-5, with 7 bases aligning to TRBD1. CDR3 loop: CASRVGTASNQPQHF. The CDR3 DNA is TGTGCCAGCAGAGTAGGGACAGCTAGCAATCAGCCCCAGCATTTT.